The present T cell receptor beta chain was sequenced within a study of response to subunit inactivated influenza vaccine. With 3 bases removed from V and 6 bases from J, the gap between germline ends came to 11 bases. Germline V gene lookup returns CDR1 SGHRS and CDR2 YFSETQ. The CDR3 runs 13 residues. There are many counts of this clonotype. As yet, its antigen is unknown. The study, taken as a whole, reports: The study's authors posited that every seasonal influenza vaccination enlists few new T cells.

One entry per CDR3 protein results from TCRdb running MiXCR on the RT-PCR reads. The sample consists of 500,000 to 600,000 distinct CDR3 sequences, 12% to 15% of them appearing once. Sequencing was performed on PBMCs from blood, taken 11 to 12 days after vaccination. The TCR originated in a man in his fifties or sixties who received an inactivated influenza vaccine. This chain joins TRBV5-1 and TRBJ2-3; no clear D gene. The DNA of the CDR3 is TGCGCCAGCAGCTGGCCGGCAAGCGATACGCAGTATTTT. This sequence encodes CASSWPASDTQYF. The complete variable domain, with remaining parts taken from reference TRBV5-1 and TRBJ2-3, reads KAGVTQTPRYLIKTRGQQVTLSCSPISGHRSVSWYQQTPGQGLQFLFEYFSETQRNKGNFPGRFSGRQFSNSRSEMNVSTLELGDSALYLCASSWPASDTQYFGPGTRLTVL.